Shown below are 27 T cell receptor beta chains from a single sample sequenced in a study of CD8 T cells in Susac syndrome. A quantity of roughly 0.5 to 1 ug RNA underwent reverse transcription using random hexamers. TCRdb ran MiXCR on the immunoSEQ multiplex PCR reads and lists one entry per CDR3 protein. The data contain about 200,000 distinct CDR3 sequences, 90% to 95% of them singletons. The sequenced material came from CD4+ T cells from PBMCs. The source is a human donor with Susac syndrome.

The V call is TRBV5-6, the J call TRBJ1-2; D is unresolved. V lost 5 bases and J 4 bases, leaving 9 bases between the germline ends. CDR1 is SGHDT, CDR2 YYEEEE, per germline. There are 12 residues in the CDR3. This CDR3 is CASRSSVYGYTF. DNA for the CDR3: TGTGCCAGCAGGAGCTCGGTCTATGGCTACACCTTC. The whole variable domain, filled in from reference TRBV5-6 and TRBJ1-2, reads DAGVTQSPTHLIKTRGQQVTLRCSPKSGHDTVSWYQQALGQGPQFIFQYYEEEERQRGNFPDRFSGHQFPNYSSELNVNALLLGDSALYLCASRSSVYGYTFGSGTRLTVV.

The V call is TRBV15, the J call TRBJ2-2; D might be TRBD2 (5 bases). CDR1 and CDR2 from the germline V gene are LNHNV and YYDKDF (reference sequence). The CDR3 totals 15 residues. Trimming removed 0 bases from V and 3 bases from J, with 8 bases in between. The CDR3 region has the DNA TGTGCCACCAGCAGAGAGTCGGGATACACCGGGGAGCTGTTTTTT. Translation gives CATSRESGYTGELFF.

CDR3 sequence (DNA): TGTGCCTGGAGGGCCCCAGGGCGCGGTGGCTACACCTTC. It yields the protein CAWRAPGRGGYTF. The chain is built from TRBV30 and TRBJ1-2; weak D call: TRBD1 (5 bases). CDR3 length: 13 amino acids. The V gene lost 3 bases and the J gene lost 7 bases, with 15 bases spanning the gap. Germline V gene sequence: CDR1 GTSNPN, CDR2 SVGIG (reference sequence).

CDR3 amino acids: CSARDTSGNGIEQFF. CDR3 in DNA: TGCAGTGCTAGAGATACTAGCGGGAACGGGATTGAGCAGTTCTTC. The rearrangement links TRBV20-1 to TRBJ2-1; 10 bases are shared with TRBD2. After removal of 0 bases from V and 9 bases from J, the junction contained 8 bases not matched to a gene. The CDR3 loop spans 15 amino acids. Germline V gene sequence: CDR1 DFQATT, CDR2 SNEGSKA (reference sequence).

The chain combines TRBV6-5 with TRBJ2-3; D is perhaps TRBD2 (5 bases). The CDR3 spans 15 residues. Trimming pared 2 bases from V and 5 bases from J, leaving 14 bases between. The germline CDR1 and CDR2 sequences are MNHEY and SVGAGI. CDR3 amino acids: CASSYNGPAGDTQYF. The CDR3 coding sequence is TGTGCCAGCAGTTACAATGGACCGGCGGGAGATACGCAGTATTTT.

This sequence joins TRBV7-2 and TRBJ1-5, with D possibly being TRBD1 (6 bases). CDR1 SGHTA and CDR2 FQGNSA come from the germline V gene. Trimming removed 5 bases at V and 7 bases at J, with 12 bases between. CDR3 length equals 13 residues. This CDR3 is CASSVGGSQPQHF. In DNA, the CDR3 is TGTGCCAGCAGCGTAGGGGGTAGCCAGCCCCAGCATTTT.

The chain recombines TRBV6-1 with TRBJ1-1; D unclear. V lost 3 bases to trimming and J lost 0 bases, with 5 bases between them. The CDR3 has 13 amino acids. Looked up from germline, CDR1 is MNHNS and CDR2 is SASEGT. The chain's CDR3 is CASSDPMNTEAFF. In nucleotides, the CDR3 is TGTGCCAGCAGTGATCCCATGAACACTGAAGCTTTCTTT.

V and J are TRBV6-5 and TRBJ2-7, with 11 positions matching TRBD2. Per germline, CDR1 MNHEY and CDR2 SVGAGI. The CDR3 sequence is 16 residues long. J gave up 4 bases and V 4 bases, and 9 bases lay outside the gene matches. CDR3 nucleotides: TGTGCCAGCAGTTCCCAAAAGACTAGCGGGACTTACGAGCAGTACTTC. It is translated as CASSSQKTSGTYEQYF.

The chain has TRBV9 and TRBJ2-7; D possibly corresponds to TRBD1 (7 bases). Germline V lookup: CDR1 SGDLS, CDR2 YYNGEE. CDR3 size: 13 residues. V was pared by 7 bases and J by 2 bases, with 13 bases between. DNA of the CDR3: TGTGCCAGCGGCGGGACAGAGACCTACGAGCAGTACTTC. Translation gives CASGGTETYEQYF.

This chain joins TRBV6-1 and TRBJ1-3, with a possible D match to TRBD1 (5 bases). The germline CDR1 and CDR2 sequences are MNHNS and SASEGT. The CDR3 is 16 amino acids. Trimming stripped 0 bases from V and 0 bases from J, with 9 bases between. This CDR3 reads CASSEAGVGSGNTIYF. The CDR3 DNA follows: TGTGCCAGCAGTGAAGCGGGGGTGGGCTCTGGAAACACCATATATTTT.

This clonotype showed up just once. The chain couples TRBV2 to TRBJ2-2; D might be TRBD1 (5 bases). The CDR3 has 16 residues. V shed 6 bases and J shed 4 bases, with 18 bases lying between them. The germline gives CDR1 SNHLY, CDR2 FYNNEI. The CDR3: CASSEMPQGATGELFF. For the CDR3, the DNA is TGTGCCAGCAGCGAAATGCCGCAGGGTGCCACCGGGGAGCTGTTTTTT.

The chain employs TRBV10-3 and TRBJ1-5; no definite D call. Per the germline V gene, CDR1 is ENHRY and CDR2 is SYGVKD. Trimming left V 10 bases short and J 3 bases short, with 16 bases between. This CDR3 spans 14 amino acids. This CDR3 reads CATSKAGSNQPQHF. CDR3 in DNA: TGTGCCACCAGCAAAGCGGGCTCCAATCAGCCCCAGCATTTT.

The V and J genes are TRBV20-1 and TRBJ1-2; 9 bases agree with TRBD1. This CDR3 region has 14 residues. Per germline, CDR1 DFQATT and CDR2 SNEGSKA (reference sequence). V lost 3 bases, J lost 9 bases, and 11 bases stayed unmatched. The CDR3 coding sequence is TGCAGTGCTAGTAGGGACAGGGACCCGCCCCGCTACACCTTC. It yields the protein CSASRDRDPPRYTF.

DNA of the CDR3: TGTGCCTGGAGTTTCCGCTTCGAACCGGTAACTAGCGGGCTTTTGGATACGCAGTATTTT. Translated, it gives CAWSFRFEPVTSGLLDTQYF. This rearrangement joins TRBV30 to TRBJ2-3; 9 bases agree with TRBD2. Looked up from germline, CDR1 is GTSNPN and CDR2 is SVGIG (reference sequence). The CDR3 has 20 residues. V shed 2 bases and J 6 bases; nucleotides not matched to a gene: 24.

V is TRBV11-2 and J is TRBJ1-1; no clear D. This CDR3 region has 16 residues. CDR1 and CDR2 (germline): SGHAT, FQNNGV. V was clipped by 4 bases and J by 2 bases, with 17 bases between them. The CDR3 DNA sequence: TGTGCCAGCAGCTCACTACTGGACGGAATAAACACTGAAGCTTTCTTT. It codes for CASSSLLDGINTEAFF. The complete variable domain, with remaining parts taken from reference TRBV11-2 and TRBJ1-1, reads EAGVAQSPRYKIIEKRQSVAFWCNPISGHATLYWYQQILGQGPKLLIQFQNNGVVDDSQLPKDRFSAERLKGVDSTLKIQPAKLEDSAVYLCASSSLLDGINTEAFFGQGTRLTVV.

This chain connects TRBV28 to TRBJ1-4; D is undetermined. Trimming removed 7 bases from V and 0 bases from J, with 6 bases in between. This CDR3 has 13 residues. Germline-derived CDR1 and CDR2 are MDHEN and SYDVKM. CDR3 region: CASTRTTNEKLFF. Written as DNA, the CDR3 is TGTGCCAGCACGCGGACAACTAATGAAAAACTGTTTTTT.

The V and J genes are TRBV29-1 and TRBJ1-1; 9 bases agree with TRBD1. The CDR3 runs to 17 residues. The V and J ends lost 5 bases and 1 base, in that order; junction bases with no gene match: 14. Germline loops: CDR1 SQVTM, CDR2 ANQGSEA. Written as DNA, the CDR3 is TGCAGCGTTCACCTCCACAGGGGGCGGGATAGGAACACTGAAGCTTTCTTT. Protein product: CSVHLHRGRDRNTEAFF.

V and J are TRBV5-1 and TRBJ1-4; unclear D gene. This CDR3 comprises 12 residues. CDR1 is SGHRS, CDR2 YFSETQ, per germline. Trimming removed 0 bases from V and 6 bases from J, with 3 bases in between. For the CDR3, the DNA is TGCGCCAGCAGCTTGGAGGATGAAAAACTGTTTTTT. It specifies CASSLEDEKLFF. Using reference TRBV5-1 and TRBJ1-4 for the parts outside the CDR3, the full variable domain is KAGVTQTPRYLIKTRGQQVTLSCSPISGHRSVSWYQQTPGQGLQFLFEYFSETQRNKGNFPGRFSGRQFSNSRSEMNVSTLELGDSALYLCASSLEDEKLFFGSGTQLSVL.

As to this clonotype: An end of the junction differs from the germline gene, which may be a read error. The chain couples TRBV20-1 to TRBJ2-6; D is possibly TRBD1 (5 bases). Looked up from germline, CDR1 is DFQATT and CDR2 is SNEGSKA (reference sequence). The CDR3 spans 15 residues. The CDR3, as DNA: TGCAGTGCTATTAACAGGTTTTCTGAGGCCAACGTCCTGACTTTC. Translation gives CSAINRFSEANVLTF.

In its sample, this clonotype was seen a few times. This sequence joins TRBV20-1 and TRBJ2-7; D gene uncertain. V was clipped by 5 bases and J by 0 bases, with 8 bases between them. The germline V gene has CDR1 DFQATT and CDR2 SNEGSKA (reference sequence). There are 12 residues in the CDR3. Here the CDR3 DNA reads TGCAGTGCTTCAGGAAGCTCCTACGAGCAGTACTTC. It yields the protein CSASGSSYEQYF.

The chain employs TRBV5-1 and TRBJ1-1, with 8 bases matching TRBD1. The germline CDR1 and CDR2 sequences are SGHRS and YFSETQ. The CDR3 runs to 17 residues. V shed 4 bases, J shed 0 bases, and the junction held 11 bases outside the gene matches. The CDR3 is CASSIQGAQLVNTEAFF. The CDR3 DNA is TGCGCCAGCAGCATTCAGGGGGCACAATTGGTGAACACTGAAGCTTTCTTT.

This chain joins TRBV18 and TRBJ2-1, with 9 bases matching TRBD2. The CDR3 runs to 17 residues. The V segment lost 0 bases and the J segment 1 base; nucleotides outside the gene matches: 4. Germline CDR1 KGHSH, CDR2 LQKENI. DNA for the CDR3: TGTGCCAGCTCACCACCCCGGAGCGGGGGGTCCTACAATGAGCAGTTCTTC. It translates to CASSPPRSGGSYNEQFF. Full variable domain (rest looked up from reference TRBV18 and TRBJ2-1): NAGVMQNPRHLVRRRGQEARLRCSPMKGHSHVYWYRQLPEEGLKFMVYLQKENIIDESGMPKERFSAEFPKEGPSILRIQQVVRGDSAAYFCASSPPRSGGSYNEQFFGPGTRLTVL.

The chain uses TRBV28 and TRBJ2-5, with D perhaps assigned TRBD1 or TRBD2 (5 bases each). V was cut by 10 bases and J by 5 bases, with 23 bases left in between. Germline V gene lookup returns CDR1 MDHEN and CDR2 SYDVKM. CDR3 length: 15 amino acids. The CDR3: CATMIGALGIETQYF. CDR3 coding DNA: TGTGCCACCATGATCGGGGCTTTAGGTATCGAGACCCAGTACTTC.

V and J are TRBV10-3 and TRBJ2-1; a possible D gene is TRBD2 (5 bases). Trimming shortened V by 4 bases and J by 1 base, and 5 bases separated the two germline ends. Germline V gene lookup returns CDR1 ENHRY and CDR2 SYGVKD. CDR3 length: 13 residues. CDR3 amino acids: CAISGTSYNEQFF. The CDR3 region has the DNA TGTGCCATCAGTGGGACTTCCTACAATGAGCAGTTCTTC.

The V gene is TRBV12-3 or TRBV12-4, the J gene TRBJ1-5; a possible D gene is TRBD1 (5 bases). The CDR3 sequence is 14 residues long. Trimming stripped 3 bases from V and 5 bases from J, with 11 bases between. CDR3 in DNA: TGTGCCAGCAGTTTGTCAGGGTTCGATCAGCCCCAGCATTTT. Translation gives CASSLSGFDQPQHF.

This rearrangement joins TRBV5-1 to TRBJ1-1; TRBD1 matches 7 bases. The CDR3 has 14 residues. The V and J ends lost 4 bases and 5 bases, in that order; junction bases with no gene match: 8. The germline V gene has CDR1 SGHRS and CDR2 YFSETQ. The CDR3 reads CASSDRQGGTEAFF. The DNA of the CDR3 is TGCGCCAGCAGCGATAGACAGGGAGGGACTGAAGCTTTCTTT.

The count of this clonotype is one. The chain carries TRBV19 and TRBJ2-3; 8 bases are shared with TRBD2. J gave up 1 base and V 9 bases, and 6 bases lay outside the gene matches. The CDR3 has 14 residues. The germline V gene has CDR1 LNHDA and CDR2 SQIVND (reference sequence). The CDR3 protein is CASRRGGRTDTQYF. CDR3 coding DNA: TGTGCCAGCCGACGGGGGGGTCGCACAGATACGCAGTATTTT.